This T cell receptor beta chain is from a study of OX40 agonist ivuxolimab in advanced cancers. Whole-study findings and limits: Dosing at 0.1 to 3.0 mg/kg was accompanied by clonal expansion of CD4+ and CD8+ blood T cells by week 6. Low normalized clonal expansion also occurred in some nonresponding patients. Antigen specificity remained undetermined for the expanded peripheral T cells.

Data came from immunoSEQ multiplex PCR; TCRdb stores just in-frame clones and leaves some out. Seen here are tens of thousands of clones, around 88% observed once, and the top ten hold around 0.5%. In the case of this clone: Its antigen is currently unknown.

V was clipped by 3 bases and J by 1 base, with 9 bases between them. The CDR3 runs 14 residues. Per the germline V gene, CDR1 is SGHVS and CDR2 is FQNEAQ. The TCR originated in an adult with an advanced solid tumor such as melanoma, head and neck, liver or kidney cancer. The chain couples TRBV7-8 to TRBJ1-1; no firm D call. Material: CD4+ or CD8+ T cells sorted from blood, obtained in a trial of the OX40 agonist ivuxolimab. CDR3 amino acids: CASSFGSSNTEAFF. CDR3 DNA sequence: TGTGCCAGCAGCTTTGGCAGCTCGAACACTGAAGCTTTCTTT.